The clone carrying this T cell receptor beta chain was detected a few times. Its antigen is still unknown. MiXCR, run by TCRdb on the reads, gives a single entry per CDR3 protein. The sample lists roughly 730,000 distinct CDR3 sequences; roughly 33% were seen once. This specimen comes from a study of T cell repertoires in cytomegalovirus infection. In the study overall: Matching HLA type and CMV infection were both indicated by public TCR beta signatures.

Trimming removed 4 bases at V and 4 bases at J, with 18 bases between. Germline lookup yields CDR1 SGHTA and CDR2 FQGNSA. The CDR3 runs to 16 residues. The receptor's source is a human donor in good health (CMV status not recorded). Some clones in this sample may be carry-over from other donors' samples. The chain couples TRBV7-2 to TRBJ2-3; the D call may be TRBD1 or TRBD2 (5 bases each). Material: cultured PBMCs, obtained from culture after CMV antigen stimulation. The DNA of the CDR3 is TGTGCCAGCAGCTCTAACCGGGACCCGGTGGCAGATACGCAGTATTTT. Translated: CASSSNRDPVADTQYF.